This T cell receptor (beta chain) comes out of a study of T cells in Graves' hyperthyroidism and ophthalmopathy. The source material, RNA transcripts, was used to amplify TCR beta CDR3 regions. The study used the HTBI primer set for a first-round RT-PCR of the TCR CDR3. From the multiplex PCR reads, TCRdb called clonotypes with MiXCR, one entry per CDR3 protein. Here the sample spans some 650,000 distinct CDR3 sequences, about 16% being singletons. Worth noting for this clonotype: Its antigen is as yet unknown.

For ophthalmopathy patients, the Clinical Activity Score was at least 3 and the NOSPECS grade at least 4; duration was under 3 months. Patients were excluded because of uncontrolled infection, other autoimmune disease, pregnancy or lactation. Every diagnosis used clinical symptoms, serum thyroxine and TRAb, thyroid ultrasound and orbital computed tomography. Notes on the study in general: Blood held most thyroid clonotypes expanded above 0.001 frequency.

Germline CDR1 ENHRY, CDR2 SYGVKD. Trimming cost V 7 bases and J 9 bases, with 16 bases left between them. The CDR3 sequence is 14 residues long. The sequence was obtained from a woman aged 40 to 50 with Graves' ophthalmopathy. The specimen sequenced was blood. The rearrangement joins TRBV10-3 to TRBJ1-6, with a weak D call TRBD1 (5 bases). The CDR3: CAIKQAPVGSPLHF. The DNA of the CDR3 is TGTGCCATCAAACAGGCCCCAGTGGGTTCACCCCTCCACTTT.